The clone carrying this T cell receptor (beta chain) was seen at least ten times. What it binds is not known. The data were obtained in a study of T cells in Graves' hyperthyroidism and ophthalmopathy. Study at large: Pretreatment peripheral blood was obtained at initial diagnosis.

There were TCR beta CDR3 regions amplified from RNA transcripts. First-round RT-PCR with HTBI primers amplified the TCR CDR3 region. A single record per CDR3 protein comes from TCRdb applying MiXCR to the multiplex PCR reads. In the table there are over 450,000 distinct CDR3 sequences, over 13% of which are singletons. This CDR3 spans 12 amino acids. Germline V gives CDR1 SGHVS, CDR2 FQNEAQ. V was clipped by 5 bases and J by 6 bases, with 9 bases between them. The study's findings and limits: In simple terms, a model built on 13 V-J features told ophthalmopathy apart from stable hyperthyroidism.

The source material was blood. This chain connects TRBV7-8 to TRBJ2-3; D remains ambiguous. The source of this sequence is a woman aged 18-29 years with Graves' hyperthyroidism. The CDR3 loop reads CASSHHSDTQYF. The CDR3 DNA reads TGTGCCAGCAGCCATCATAGCGATACGCAGTATTTT.